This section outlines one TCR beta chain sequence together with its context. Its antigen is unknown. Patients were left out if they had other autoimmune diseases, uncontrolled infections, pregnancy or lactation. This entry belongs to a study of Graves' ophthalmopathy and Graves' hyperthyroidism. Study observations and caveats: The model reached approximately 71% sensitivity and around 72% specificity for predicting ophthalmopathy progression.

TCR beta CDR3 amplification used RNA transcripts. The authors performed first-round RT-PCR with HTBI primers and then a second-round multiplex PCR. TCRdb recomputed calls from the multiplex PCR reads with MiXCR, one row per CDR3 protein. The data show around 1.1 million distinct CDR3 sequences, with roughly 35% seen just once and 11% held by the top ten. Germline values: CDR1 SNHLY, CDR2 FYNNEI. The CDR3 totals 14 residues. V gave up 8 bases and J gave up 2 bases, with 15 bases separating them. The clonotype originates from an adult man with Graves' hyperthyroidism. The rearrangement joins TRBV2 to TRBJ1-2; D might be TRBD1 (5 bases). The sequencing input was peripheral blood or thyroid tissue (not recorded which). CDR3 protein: CASHPGTVNYGYTF. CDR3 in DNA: TGTGCCAGCCACCCCGGGACCGTAAACTATGGCTACACCTTC.